This T cell receptor (beta chain) emerged from a study of CD8+CD57+ T cells in acquired aplastic anemia. Study-wide context: Each DNA sample taken from sorted CD4+ and CD8+ cells came to approximately 3.3 ug on average.

With respect to this clonotype: The antigen remains undetermined.

For sequencing, patients were chosen who had shown expansion of CD8+CD57+ cells by flow cytometry. Study observations and caveats: Patients and controls shared about 30 CD8+ CDR3 sequences.

Trimming removed 9 bases at V and 6 bases at J, with 20 bases between. Germline CDR1 and CDR2: KGHDR and SFDVKD. The CDR3 is 15 residues long. Both TCR beta VDJ combination and CDR3 sequence profiling were carried out. Genomic DNA was the template for this profiling. TCRdb passed the reads through MiXCR, listing each CDR3 protein once. Found here are fewer than 250,000 distinct CDR3 sequences, approximately 50% of them singletons; the top ten hold over 7.5%. The chain carries TRBV24-1 and TRBJ2-1, with D possibly TRBD1 on 5 matching bases. Sequencing was done on a sample of sorted CD4+, CD8+, or CD8+CD57+ T cells (not recorded which) from PBMCs. The sequence came from a human donor with aplastic anemia. CDR3 in DNA: TGTGCCACCGTTAGCCTTTCGACTCAGGGCAATGAGCAGTTCTTC. Protein: CATVSLSTQGNEQFF.